This entry is about one T cell receptor (beta chain). As yet, its antigen is unknown. The data were obtained in a study of vaccination and CD4 T cells after COVID-19. As for the study in general: Overlapping SARS-CoV-2, HCoV-NL63, HCoV-OC43 and HCoV-229E spike peptides were used to stimulate cells.

Germline values: CDR1 MDHEN, CDR2 SYDVKM. V lost 5 bases, J lost 3 bases, and 7 bases stayed unmatched. The CDR3 sequence is 16 residues long. Sequence data for DNA of cultured CD4+ T cells were generated by the Oncomine TCR Beta short-read assay. One entry per CDR3 protein, called by TCRdb with MiXCR from the PCR reads. The table lists around 10,000 distinct CDR3 sequences, 73% of them singletons. Regarding treatment: approximately 10-day PBMC culture with coronavirus spike peptide pools or control peptides (ViraFEST assay). ViraFEST relied on peptide pools to expand antigen-specific T cells; the TCRs were sequenced afterward. General study points: Researchers looked at relatively few convalescent patients and had no early post-infection timepoints. With convalescent patients, a median about 90% of reactive clones emerged solely after vaccination.

The sequencing sample was made of CD4+ T cells from blood, cultured in vitro. This TCR came from a human donor who had recovered from COVID-19. V gene TRBV28 combines with J gene TRBJ2-2; 9 positions match TRBD2. In DNA form, the CDR3 reads TGTGCCAGCAGTCACTATAGCGGGAGATACACCGGGGAGCTGTTTTTT. Its translation is CASSHYSGRYTGELFF.